This passage covers 15 T cell receptor beta chains from one sample sequenced in a study of neoadjuvant anti-PD-1 for oral cavity cancer (dated by TCRdb to about 2021). The time point label for this specimen denotes: before neoadjuvant nivolumab. Library prep was done by the immunoSEQ multiplex PCR assay. Imported from immuneACCESS, the table was reduced by TCRdb to in-frame sequences with V and J called. These copies leave out some clones; in studies compared against another copy, an unresolved V gene accounts for under half, and the cause of the remainder is not known. This sample comprises 16,000 or so clones, around 60% of them detected only once. Over 2.5% of the sample lies in the top ten. The sample consisted of PBMCs, taken before nivolumab (anti-PD-1) treatment. Receptor source: a person between 40 and 85 years old with oral cavity squamous cell carcinoma.

V is TRBV7-8 and J is TRBJ2-7; D unclear. The V gene lost 5 bases and the J gene lost 4 bases, with 12 bases spanning the gap. Germline V lookup: CDR1 SGHVS, CDR2 FQNEAQ. CDR3 size: 13 residues. CDR3 amino acids: CASSGYPLYEQYF. CDR3 DNA: TGTGCCAGCAGCGGATACCCATTGTACGAGCAGTACTTC.

The chain is built from TRBV6-6 and TRBJ2-1, with 8 nucleotides matching TRBD1. Per the germline V gene, CDR1 is MNHNY and CDR2 is SVGAGI (reference sequence). The CDR3 is 16 amino acids. The junction had 14 bases not matched to a gene; V was cut back by 6 bases and J by 7 bases. For the CDR3, the DNA is TGTGCCAGCAGCCCCTTCACCGGGACAGGTTATAATGAGCAGTTCTTC. Residues: CASSPFTGTGYNEQFF.

The chain has TRBV28 and TRBJ1-2; 7 bases match TRBD1. The CDR3 extends over 12 amino acids. The V gene end was trimmed by 8 bases and the J gene end by 2 bases; junction bases not matched to a gene: 2. Germline CDR1 and CDR2: MDHEN and SYDVKM. The CDR3 DNA sequence: TGTGCCAGCGGGACAGAGAACTATGGCTACACCTTC. Amino acids: CASGTENYGYTF.

V is TRBV15 and J is TRBJ2-3; the D is unclear. Per the germline V gene, CDR1 is LNHNV and CDR2 is YYDKDF (reference sequence). Trimming left V 4 bases short and J 0 bases short, with 8 bases between. CDR3 length: 14 residues. The CDR3 sequence is CATSTWSSTDTQYF. The CDR3, as DNA: TGTGCCACCAGCACCTGGTCCAGCACAGATACGCAGTATTTT.

The rearrangement uses TRBV10-3 and TRBJ1-2, with D possibly being TRBD1 (5 bases). V dropped 5 bases and J dropped 6 bases, with 10 bases sitting between them. CDR3 size: 12 residues. Germline-derived CDR1 and CDR2 are ENHRY and SYGVKD. CDR3 DNA sequence: TGTGCCATCAGTTGGGACGTAAATGGCTACACCTTC. Its protein product is CAISWDVNGYTF.

Here the CDR3 reads CASSSLGVAGSYNEQFF. In nucleotides, the CDR3 is TGCGCCAGCAGCTCCCTCGGGGTAGCGGGTTCCTACAATGAGCAGTTCTTC. The chain recombines TRBV5-1 with TRBJ2-1; 7 bases line up with TRBD2. The ends lost 3 bases at V and 1 base at J; junction bases unmatched: 10. The germline CDR1 and CDR2 sequences are SGHRS and YFSETQ. The CDR3 runs to 17 residues.

J is TRBJ1-1 and V is TRBV30; 11 nucleotides agree with TRBD1. V lost 0 bases and J lost 7; bases outside the gene matches: 7. There are 15 residues in the CDR3. Germline V gives CDR1 GTSNPN, CDR2 SVGIG (reference sequence). The CDR3 DNA sequence: TGTGCCTGGAGTGTACCGGACAGGGGGCGTCTTGAAGCTTTCTTT. As protein: CAWSVPDRGRLEAFF.

Here the CDR3 DNA reads TGCGCCAGCAGTGAGGGGCACGGCACAGATACGCAGTATTTT. It codes for CASSEGHGTDTQYF. The rearrangement links TRBV10-1 to TRBJ2-3; D unresolved. The CDR3 runs to 14 residues. V lost 2 bases and J 1 base, leaving 7 bases between the germline ends. CDR1 and CDR2 (germline): WNHNN, SYGVQD (reference sequence).

This clone occurred a few times. The rearrangement joins TRBV5-5 to TRBJ2-7; TRBD1 or TRBD2 may be the D gene (5 bases each). The CDR3 has 14 amino acids. Trimming took off 5 bases at V and 5 bases at J, with 17 bases between the two ends. CDR1 and CDR2 (germline): SGHKS, YYEKEE (reference sequence). CDR3 loop: CASSPGTPVHEQYF. The CDR3 DNA reads TGTGCCAGCAGTCCCGGGACCCCGGTGCACGAGCAGTACTTC.

The V call is TRBV7-9, the J call TRBJ1-4; unclear D gene. Germline V gives CDR1 SEHNR, CDR2 FQNEAQ (reference sequence). This CDR3 comprises 15 residues. V lost 6 bases and J lost 0, with 11 bases in between. Here the CDR3 DNA reads TGTGCCAGCAGGAAAGGCCTTGCAACTAATGAAAAACTGTTTTTT. Amino acid sequence: CASRKGLATNEKLFF.

The chain carries TRBV11-2 and TRBJ2-4; 9 bases agree with TRBD1. The junction had 9 bases not matched to a gene; V was cut back by 6 bases and J by 9 bases. From germline, CDR1 is SGHAT and CDR2 FQNNGV. There are 14 residues in the CDR3. CDR3 in amino acids: CASRPTGGVGIQYF. The CDR3 region has the DNA TGTGCCAGCAGACCTACAGGGGGCGTGGGCATTCAGTACTTC.

This clone was counted only a few times. This chain connects TRBV10-1 to TRBJ2-7; 7 bases fit TRBD2. The trim removed 2 bases at V and 4 bases at J, leaving 8 bases unmatched. There are 15 residues in the CDR3. Germline loops: CDR1 WNHNN, CDR2 SYGVQD (reference sequence). The CDR3 DNA is TGCGCCAGCAGTGAGAACTGGCGGGAGAAATACGAGCAGTACTTC. Protein sequence: CASSENWREKYEQYF.

The chain uses TRBV11-2 and TRBJ2-7; 9 bases are a match to TRBD2. The V segment lost 5 bases and the J segment 0 bases; nucleotides outside the gene matches: 5. CDR1 SGHAT and CDR2 FQNNGV come from the germline V gene. CDR3 length: 15 amino acids. DNA of the CDR3: TGTGCCAGCAGCCGGTGGACTAGCGACTCCTACGAGCAGTACTTC. Translated: CASSRWTSDSYEQYF.

This clone has only a few counts. The rearrangement uses TRBV19 and TRBJ1-2, with TRBD1 matching over 8 bases. The length of the CDR3 is 14 residues. Germline V gene sequence: CDR1 LNHDA, CDR2 SQIVND (reference sequence). Germline trimming cut 5 bases from V and 8 bases from J; bases unmatched to any gene: 10. CDR3 sequence: CASSAPTGVFGYTF. The CDR3 coding sequence is TGTGCCAGTAGTGCCCCGACAGGGGTCTTCGGCTACACCTTC.

This clone was observed a handful of times. The chain links TRBV2 to TRBJ1-2; 10 bases map to TRBD1. Germline loops: CDR1 SNHLY, CDR2 FYNNEI. This CDR3 is 13 amino acids long. V shed 9 bases and J 1 base; nucleotides not matched to a gene: 2. CDR3 amino acids: CASDRGRNYGYTF. The CDR3 bases are TGTGCCAGTGACAGGGGGCGTAACTATGGCTACACCTTC.